This T cell receptor beta chain was identified during a study of shared clonotypes between healthy human individuals. About the study: Three CD4 naive, three CD4 memory, two CD8 naive and one CD8 memory plate were used per donor.

CDR3 size: 16 residues. Trimming took off 1 base at V and 4 bases at J, with 13 bases between the two ends. CDR1 and CDR2 from the germline V gene are SEHNR and FQNEAQ (reference sequence). Per the authors' pipeline: ImmunoSEQ sequences covered only the junction and lacked quality scores; filtering therefore differed. Sequencing used immunoSEQ multiplex PCR; TCRdb keeps in-frame clones, though not all of them. V and J calls and clone size follow that table, whereas D and trimming were derived from the DNA. The sample lists millions of clones; 90% to 95% were seen once. The V gene is TRBV7-9, the J gene TRBJ1-4, with D maybe TRBD1 (5 bases). Sequenced sample: naive CD4+ T cells sorted from blood. Subset of the sample: CD45RA+ positively selected. This clonotype was sampled from a man aged 18 to 29 in good health. CDR3 protein: CASSLGLAGSNEKLFF. For the CDR3, the DNA is TGTGCCAGCAGCTTAGGTTTGGCAGGGAGTAATGAAAAACTGTTTTTT.